The 17 T cell receptor beta chains below come from one sample, sequenced in a study of shared clonotypes between healthy human individuals. The naive CD8 subset, CD45RO-negative cells positively selected for CCR7, excluded terminally differentiated effector memory CD45RA+ cells. Data came from immunoSEQ multiplex PCR; TCRdb stores just in-frame clones and leaves some out. Counted here are approximately 2,200,000 clones, under 95% occurring once; the ten biggest clones make up 1.5% to 2%. The sample taken for sequencing was naive CD8+ T cells from PBMCs. All receptors come from a man younger than 35 in good health. Some clones in this sample may be carry-over from other donors' samples.

The V call is TRBV19, the J call TRBJ2-1; D is possibly TRBD1 (5 bases). Trimming removed 5 bases from V and 3 bases from J, with 23 bases in between. Germline CDR1 and CDR2: LNHDA and SQIVND (reference sequence). The CDR3 is made up of 18 amino acids. The CDR3 DNA follows: TGTGCCAGTAGTCCCCCACCCGTCGACAGAAGGGACTACAATGAGCAGTTCTTC. Amino acids: CASSPPPVDRRDYNEQFF.

The chain joins TRBV21-1 to TRBJ2-3; TRBD2 is the table's D call and was not checked against the DNA. TRBV21-1 is labeled a pseudogene. The CDR3 extends over 13 amino acids. The CDR3 here is CASRDSSNGTQYF. The CDR3 coding sequence is TGTGCCAGCCGTGACTCAAGCAATGGTACGCAGTATTTT.

V gene TRBV25-1 combines with J gene TRBJ2-1, with 8 positions matching TRBD2. CDR1 and CDR2 from the germline V gene are MGHDK and SYGVNS. The ends lost 4 bases at V and 7 bases at J; junction bases unmatched: 9. The CDR3 consists of 15 residues. CDR3 sequence (DNA): TGTGCCAGCAGTGTAGGAGCGGGAGCTAAGAATGAGCAGTTCTTC. Encoded protein: CASSVGAGAKNEQFF.

The chain employs TRBV27 and TRBJ2-7; 11 bases fit TRBD2. Germline V CDR1 and CDR2: MNHEY, SMNVEV (reference sequence). This CDR3 contains 16 residues. V trimming: 7 bases; J trimming: 0 bases; junction bases outside the gene matches: 8. CDR3 DNA sequence: TGTGCCAGCATTAACCGACTAGCGGGGCGCTCCTACGAGCAGTACTTC. This translates into CASINRLAGRSYEQYF.

This chain joins TRBV6-4 and TRBJ1-6; TRBD1 might be the D (5 bases). Per germline, CDR1 MRHNA and CDR2 SNTAGT. The CDR3 runs to 12 residues. V lost 9 bases and J 8 bases, leaving 11 bases between the germline ends. The CDR3 DNA reads as TGTGCCAGACGGACACGCGATTCACCCCTCCACTTT. Translated, it gives CARRTRDSPLHF.

The chain couples TRBV21-1 to TRBJ1-1; the table's D call, TRBD1, has no DNA check behind it. TRBV21-1 is classified as a pseudogene. The CDR3 has 14 residues. CDR3 in amino acids: CASIDDSKNTEAFF. In DNA, the CDR3 is TGTGCCAGCATTGACGACAGCAAAAACACTGAAGCTTTCTTT.

This rearrangement joins TRBV7-9 to TRBJ1-4; D is perhaps TRBD1 (6 bases). The CDR3 runs to 14 residues. Per the germline V gene, CDR1 is SEHNR and CDR2 is FQNEAQ (reference sequence). Trimming took off 4 bases at V and 5 bases at J, with 11 bases between the two ends. The CDR3 DNA follows: TGTGCCAGCAGCTCAGGGGCTACAAATGAAAAACTGTTTTTT. This translates into CASSSGATNEKLFF.

This chain links TRBV27 with TRBJ2-7; D unclear. Trimming pared 6 bases from V and 0 bases from J, leaving 9 bases between. Germline V gives CDR1 MNHEY, CDR2 SMNVEV (reference sequence). The CDR3 loop spans 13 amino acids. CDR3 sequence: CASSIRVSYEQYF. The CDR3 coding sequence is TGTGCCAGCAGCATTCGGGTCTCCTACGAGCAGTACTTC.

The CDR3 loop is CASSPSGVTFSYEQYF. The CDR3 DNA follows: TGTGCCAGTAGTCCTTCCGGGGTGACGTTCTCCTACGAGCAGTACTTC. V usage is TRBV19 and J usage is TRBJ2-7; possible D gene TRBD2, 5 bases. CDR3 size: 16 residues. The V gene lost 5 bases and the J gene lost 0 bases, with 17 bases spanning the gap. From germline, CDR1 is LNHDA and CDR2 SQIVND (reference sequence).

In this sample, this clone turned up once. This chain connects TRBV29-1 to TRBJ2-2; D might be TRBD1 (6 bases). Trimming stripped 6 bases from V and 1 base from J, with 9 bases between. The CDR3 runs to 13 residues. From germline, CDR1 is SQVTM and CDR2 ANQGSEA. CDR3 bases: TGCAGCGTAAAACAGGGGAACACCGGGGAGCTGTTTTTT. It encodes CSVKQGNTGELFF.

The chain is built from TRBV10-1 and TRBJ2-3; D possibly matches TRBD1 or TRBD2 (5 bases each). Trimming took off 1 base at V and 0 bases at J, with 8 bases between the two ends. Germline loops: CDR1 WNHNN, CDR2 SYGVQD (reference sequence). The CDR3 has 15 residues. The CDR3 region is CASSEFGASTDTQYF. In nucleotides, the CDR3 is TGCGCCAGCAGTGAGTTCGGGGCCAGCACAGATACGCAGTATTTT.

This chain uses TRBV11-2 with TRBJ2-3; TRBD2 matches at 11 bases. Germline CDR1 reads SGHAT; CDR2 reads FQNNGV. The trim removed 3 bases at V and 2 bases at J, leaving 4 bases unmatched. The CDR3 length is 16 residues. In DNA form, the CDR3 reads TGTGCCAGCAGCTTCAGACTAGCGGGGAACACAGATACGCAGTATTTT. Its translation: CASSFRLAGNTDTQYF.

This chain connects TRBV7-9 to TRBJ2-2; no firm D call. The CDR3 loop spans 14 amino acids. CDR1 and CDR2 from the germline V gene are SEHNR and FQNEAQ (reference sequence). V was trimmed by 0 bases and J by 4 bases, leaving 6 bases between them. In DNA, the CDR3 is TGTGCCAGCAGCTTAGCCAGCTCCACCGGGGAGCTGTTTTTT. This codes for CASSLASSTGELFF.

This clone was counted only a few times. V gene TRBV29-1 combines with J gene TRBJ1-2; D not certain. The V gene lost 1 base and the J gene lost 3 bases, with 6 bases spanning the gap. Germline V lookup: CDR1 SQVTM, CDR2 ANQGSEA. CDR3 length equals 12 residues. CDR3 protein: CSVEGSDYGYTF. CDR3 sequence (DNA): TGCAGCGTTGAAGGCAGCGACTATGGCTACACCTTC.

The chain uses TRBV7-9 and TRBJ2-3; maybe TRBD2 (6 bases). CDR3 size: 15 residues. V gave up 1 base and J gave up 6 bases, with 14 bases separating them. CDR1 is SEHNR, CDR2 FQNEAQ, per germline (reference sequence). The CDR3 spells CASSLVRDSGDTQYF. Written as DNA, the CDR3 is TGTGCCAGCAGCTTAGTTCGGGACTCCGGGGATACGCAGTATTTT.

This chain joins TRBV5-4 and TRBJ2-3; D is possibly TRBD1 or TRBD2 (5 bases each). The CDR3 contains 15 residues. V was trimmed by 3 bases and J by 6 bases, leaving 17 bases between them. CDR1 and CDR2 from the germline V gene are SGHNT and YYREEE (reference sequence). CDR3 loop: CASSWGMGERDTQYF. CDR3 coding DNA: TGTGCCAGCAGCTGGGGCATGGGGGAGAGGGATACGCAGTATTTT.

The V call is TRBV6-5, the J call TRBJ1-2; D not resolved. CDR3 size: 13 residues. Germline V gives CDR1 MNHEY, CDR2 SVGAGI. V shed 3 bases and J shed 6 bases, with 11 bases lying between them. Here the CDR3 reads CASSYTTLNGYTF. CDR3 nucleotide sequence: TGTGCCAGCAGTTATACGACATTGAATGGCTACACCTTC.